This TCR beta chain was obtained from a study of cytomegalovirus exposure and HLA in healthy donors. Study-wide points: Cytomegalovirus status was reportedly diagnosed by the classifier with high sensitivity and specificity.

PCR amplification relied on 60 Vbeta primers (plus 13 Jbeta primers). Data came from immunoSEQ multiplex PCR; TCRdb stores just in-frame clones and leaves some out. This table holds about 110,000 clones, about 70% found once. This clone has a handful of counts. Antigen: not known. The germline V gene encodes CDR1 MGHDK and CDR2 SYGVNS. The V gene lost 7 bases and the J gene lost 5 bases, with 19 bases spanning the gap. The CDR3 spans 15 residues. What was sequenced was PBMCs. The receptor was derived from a man aged 50 to 59 in good health and CMV-seropositive. This chain joins TRBV25-1 and TRBJ2-3, with TRBD2 as a possible D gene (7 bases). The CDR3 region has the DNA TGTGCCAGCATTACGGCGGGGGCGGCGTTAGATACGCAGTATTTT. Translating it yields CASITAGAALDTQYF. Supplemented by reference TRBV25-1 and TRBJ2-3, the full variable domain reads EADIYQTPRYLVIGTGKKITLECSQTMGHDKMYWYQQDPGMELHLIHYSYGVNSTEKGDLSSESTVSRIRTEHFPLTLESARPSHTSQYLCASITAGAALDTQYFGPGTRLTVL.